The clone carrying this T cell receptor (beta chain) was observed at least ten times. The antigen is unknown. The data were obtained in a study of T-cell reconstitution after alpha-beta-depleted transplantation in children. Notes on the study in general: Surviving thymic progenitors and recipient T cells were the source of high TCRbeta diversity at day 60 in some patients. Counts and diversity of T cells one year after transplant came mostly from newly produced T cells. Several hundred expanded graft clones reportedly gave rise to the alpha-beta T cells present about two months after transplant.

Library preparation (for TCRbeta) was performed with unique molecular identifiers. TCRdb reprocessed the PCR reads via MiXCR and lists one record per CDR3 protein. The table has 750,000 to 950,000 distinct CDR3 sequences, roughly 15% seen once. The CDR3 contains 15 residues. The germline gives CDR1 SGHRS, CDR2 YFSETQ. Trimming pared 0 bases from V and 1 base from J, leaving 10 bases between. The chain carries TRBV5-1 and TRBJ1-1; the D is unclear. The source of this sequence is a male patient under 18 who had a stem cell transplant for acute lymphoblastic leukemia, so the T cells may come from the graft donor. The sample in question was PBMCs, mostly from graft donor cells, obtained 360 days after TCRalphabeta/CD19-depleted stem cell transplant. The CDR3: CASSLDPGRNTEAFF. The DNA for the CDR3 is TGCGCCAGCAGCTTGGATCCTGGACGGAACACTGAAGCTTTCTTT.